This entry features one T cell receptor beta chain sequence. The sample originates from a study of glioma-infiltrating T cells after dendritic cell vaccination. Germline V gives CDR1 SGHRS, CDR2 YFSETQ. The CDR3 runs 14 residues. V was trimmed by 0 bases and J by 2 bases, leaving 9 bases between them. Fresh-frozen tumor tissue and more than two years of survival data were available for all. PBMC were collected before vaccination, two weeks after the third vaccination, and at progression. Up to 2 ug genomic DNA was used for TCRB CDR3 amplification. The assay was immunoSEQ multiplex PCR, and TCRdb's table has in-frame clones only and misses some. The repertoire holds approximately 64,000 clones, with 80% to 85% as singletons.

Source: blood, taken before dendritic cell vaccination. The chain employs TRBV5-1 and TRBJ2-7; possible D gene TRBD1, 5 bases. This TCR derives from a human donor with glioblastoma. CDR3 nucleotides: TGCGCCAGCAGCTTGGCGGGCAGGGCCTACGAGCAGTACTTC. Encoded protein: CASSLAGRAYEQYF.